Sequencing of this T cell receptor (beta chain) was carried out in a study of blood T cell repertoires in COVID-19. Whole-study context: The United States, Italy and Spain supplied acute and convalescent COVID-19 samples. PBMCs, B-cell-depleted T cells, or T cells provided the cDNA or gDNA that made up the material.

CDR1 is SGHNT, CDR2 YYREEE, per germline (reference sequence). V was shortened by 1 base and J by 5 bases, with 15 bases between the two germline ends. This CDR3 is built from 15 residues. The authors' processing: Estimation of nucleated cell counts relied on the amplification of reference gene primers. Method: immunoSEQ multiplex PCR; TCRdb's copy keeps in-frame clones and lacks some. V, J and clone size were drawn from that table, and D and trimming were deduced from the DNA. The data hold under 200,000 clones, with approximately 84% observed a single time. Sequenced input: peripheral blood. This chain joins TRBV5-4 and TRBJ1-1; no definite D call. The TCR was taken from a man between 35 and 55 years old who had recovered from COVID-19. The CDR3 sequence is CASSLILGEGTEAFF. In DNA, the CDR3 is TGTGCCAGCAGCTTGATCTTGGGAGAAGGGACTGAAGCTTTCTTT. The variable domain in full, completed from reference TRBV5-4 and TRBJ1-1, reads ETGVTQSPTHLIKTRGQQVTLRCSSQSGHNTVSWYQQALGQGPQFIFQYYREEENGRGNFPPRFSGLQFPNYSSELNVNALELDDSALYLCASSLILGEGTEAFFGQGTRLTVV.